The count of the clone carrying this TCR beta chain is one. Its antigen is undetermined. This sample stems from a study of OX40 agonist ivuxolimab in advanced cancers. Overall study: The dose-escalation group included hepatocellular carcinoma, melanoma, renal cell carcinoma and head and neck cancer. Study observations and caveats: The specificity for antigen of the expanded peripheral T cells was not determined. Clonal expansion by week 6 occurred in CD4+ and CD8+ blood T cells (at 0.1 to 3.0 mg/kg).

TCRdb's table, derived via immunoSEQ multiplex PCR, lists solely in-frame clones and lacks some. The sample includes 60,000 to 90,000 clones, approximately 83% of them seen just once. The CDR3 length is 14 residues. Looked up from germline, CDR1 is WSHSY and CDR2 is SAAADI. V was pared by 7 bases and J by 2 bases, with 6 bases of the junction left unmatched. Peripheral blood came from all dose cohorts at three timepoints. Material: CD4+ or CD8+ T cells sorted from blood, obtained in a trial of the OX40 agonist ivuxolimab. The origin of this receptor is an adult with an advanced solid tumor such as melanoma, head and neck, liver or kidney cancer. The chain carries TRBV10-2 and TRBJ2-3; 7 bases map to TRBD2. The CDR3 sequence: CASKVGGDTDTQYF. DNA for the CDR3: TGCGCCAGCAAAGTGGGAGGGGACACAGATACGCAGTATTTT.